The 2 T cell receptor beta chains given below trace back to one sample, sequenced in a study of control samples from healthy donors and cancer patients. The method was immunoSEQ multiplex PCR; TCRdb's version includes in-frame clones alone and lacks a portion of them. The sample yields 84,000 or so clones, 90% to 95% seen once. What was sequenced was blood. These receptors came from a man aged 50 or older in good health.

The chain joins TRBV29-1 to TRBJ1-1; D is uncertain. The ends were cut back, 2 bases at V and 0 bases at J, with 10 bases in the middle. Germline V lookup: CDR1 SQVTM, CDR2 ANQGSEA. The CDR3 is 14 residues long. CDR3 nucleotide sequence: TGCAGCGTTGAACCCCAGGCAGTGAACACTGAAGCTTTCTTT. Its translation: CSVEPQAVNTEAFF.

A word on this clone: Within the sample, other DNA sequences also encode this same CDR3. The chain recombines TRBV5-6 with TRBJ2-7, with a weak D call TRBD2 (5 bases). V lost 3 bases, J lost 4 bases, and 8 bases lay in between. The V gene's germline CDR1 is SGHDT and CDR2 YYEEEE. The CDR3 covers 12 residues. The CDR3 region is CASSSGLYEQYF. In nucleotides, the CDR3 is TGTGCCAGCAGCTCGGGATTGTACGAGCAGTACTTC.